Detailed here is one TCR beta chain. This specimen belongs to a study of control samples from healthy donors and cancer patients. There are 16 residues in the CDR3. Germline CDR1 is SGHRS and CDR2 is YFSETQ. Deletions cut 2 bases from V and 3 bases from J, with 18 bases between. Produced via immunoSEQ multiplex PCR; TCRdb's table is partial and in-frame only. Found here are approximately 190,000 clones; the top ten clones hold 2% to 2.5%. The source is a woman aged 25 to 39 in good health. The sequenced material came from blood. The rearrangement uses TRBV5-1 and TRBJ2-7, with a weak D call TRBD2 (6 bases). The CDR3, as DNA: TGCGCCAGCAGCTTAGCGGGTGGCAGCCTACTCTACGAGCAGTACTTC. Amino acid sequence: CASSLAGGSLLYEQYF.